These 21 T cell receptor beta chains originate from one sample sequenced in a study of cytomegalovirus exposure and HLA in healthy donors. The PCR had 60 Vbeta and 13 Jbeta primers. Measured with immunoSEQ multiplex PCR; TCRdb has only the in-frame clones, and not every one. There are under 95,000 clones in the sample; 6% to 9% occur only once, and approximately 2.5% lies in the top ten. Sequenced: PBMCs. These receptor sequences come from a man between 50 and 59 years old in good health and CMV-seronegative.

V is TRBV7-2 and J is TRBJ1-1, with no clear D. The V and J ends lost 2 bases and 1 base respectively, with 5 bases between them. The length of the CDR3 is 13 residues. Per germline, CDR1 SGHTA and CDR2 FQGNSA. As DNA, the CDR3 is TGTGCCAGCAGCTTAAACAGGAACACTGAAGCTTTCTTT. It encodes CASSLNRNTEAFF. The full variable domain, with the rest looked up from reference TRBV7-2 and TRBJ1-1, is GAGVSQSPSNKVTEKGKDVELRCDPISGHTALYWYRQSLGQGLEFLIYFQGNSAPDKSGLPSDRFSAERTGGSVSTLTIQRTQQEDSAVYLCASSLNRNTEAFFGQGTRLTVV.

Only a few counts were recorded for this clone. V gene TRBV2 combines with J gene TRBJ1-5, with D perhaps TRBD1 (5 bases). CDR1 and CDR2 from the germline V gene are SNHLY and FYNNEI. With 2 bases removed from V and 3 bases from J, the gap between germline ends came to 11 bases. The CDR3 has 15 residues. This CDR3 reads CASSETKGYNQPQHF. For the CDR3, the DNA is TGTGCCAGCAGTGAAACGAAGGGGTACAATCAGCCCCAGCATTTT. The variable domain in full, completed from reference TRBV2 and TRBJ1-5, reads EPEVTQTPSHQVTQMGQEVILRCVPISNHLYFYWYRQILGQKVEFLVSFYNNEISEKSEIFDDQFSVERPDGSNFTLKIRSTKLEDSAMYFCASSETKGYNQPQHFGDGTRLSIL.

This clone was detected only a few times. This chain uses TRBV28 with TRBJ2-5; TRBD2 matches 7 bases. V was pared by 6 bases and J by 3 bases, with 7 bases of the junction left unmatched. CDR3 length: 14 amino acids. Per germline, CDR1 MDHEN and CDR2 SYDVKM. This CDR3 is CASRVAGPKETQYF. CDR3 in DNA: TGTGCCAGCAGAGTAGCGGGTCCCAAAGAGACCCAGTACTTC.

This clone was seen only a few times. The chain links TRBV28 to TRBJ2-3, with 9 bases aligning to TRBD2. The V and J ends lost 4 bases and 2 bases, in that order; junction bases with no gene match: 7. CDR1 and CDR2 from the germline V gene are MDHEN and SYDVKM. This CDR3 has 16 residues. The CDR3 region has the DNA TGTGCCAGCAGTTCACATTCTAGCGGGAACACAGATACGCAGTATTTT. Translation: CASSSHSSGNTDTQYF. The whole variable domain, remainder taken from reference TRBV28 and TRBJ2-3, is DVKVTQSSRYLVKRTGEKVFLECVQDMDHENMFWYRQDPGLGLRLIYFSYDVKMKEKGDIPEGYSVSREKKERFSLILESASTNQTSMYLCASSSHSSGNTDTQYFGPGTRLTVL.

This clone was seen only a few times. The chain has TRBV7-3 and TRBJ1-1; D is ambiguous. Germline CDR1 and CDR2: SGHTA and FQGTGA. This CDR3 is 15 amino acids long. Trimming took off 5 bases at V and 0 bases at J, with 13 bases between the two ends. The CDR3 DNA reads TGTGCCAGCAGCCCCGACTTTTTTATGAACACTGAAGCTTTCTTT. It yields the protein CASSPDFFMNTEAFF.

This clone showed up just a few times. J is TRBJ1-1 and V is TRBV5-1, with no clear D. The CDR3 covers 13 residues. Trimming removed 0 bases from V and 5 bases from J, with 8 bases in between. CDR1 is SGHRS and CDR2 is YFSETQ in the germline V gene. DNA of the CDR3: TGCGCCAGCAGCTTGGGGCCCCAAACTGAAGCTTTCTTT. This encodes CASSLGPQTEAFF.

This clone was found a few times. The V gene is TRBV5-1, the J gene TRBJ1-5; D possibly corresponds to TRBD1 (5 bases). This CDR3 contains 13 residues. Germline-derived CDR1 and CDR2 are SGHRS and YFSETQ. Trimming removed 4 bases from V and 7 bases from J, with 12 bases in between. CDR3 amino acids: CASSLGEGQPQHF. Here the CDR3 DNA reads TGCGCCAGCAGCCTCGGGGAGGGGCAGCCCCAGCATTTT.

This chain uses TRBV2 with TRBJ2-5, with 8 nucleotides matching TRBD2. Germline CDR1 and CDR2: SNHLY and FYNNEI. CDR3 length: 18 amino acids. The V and J ends lost 3 bases and 1 base, in that order; junction bases with no gene match: 13. The CDR3 nucleotides are TGTGCCAGCAGTGACCCCTTTGGGACTAGTATTAGCCAAGAGACCCAGTACTTC. It translates to CASSDPFGTSISQETQYF. Looking up the rest from reference TRBV2 and TRBJ2-5 gives the full variable domain: EPEVTQTPSHQVTQMGQEVILRCVPISNHLYFYWYRQILGQKVEFLVSFYNNEISEKSEIFDDQFSVERPDGSNFTLKIRSTKLEDSAMYFCASSDPFGTSISQETQYFGPGTRLLVL.

The chain uses TRBV5-1 and TRBJ2-7, with a weak D call TRBD2 (5 bases). The CDR3 length is 13 residues. Deletions cut 0 bases from V and 3 bases from J, with 7 bases between. Germline CDR1 is SGHRS and CDR2 is YFSETQ. For the CDR3, the DNA is TGCGCCAGCAGCTTGGCGGGGAACTACGAGCAGTACTTC. Protein: CASSLAGNYEQYF.

The genes are TRBV9 and TRBJ2-1, with 10 bases identical to TRBD1. V gave up 0 bases and J gave up 7 bases; unmatched junction bases: 4. The germline CDR1 and CDR2 sequences are SGDLS and YYNGEE. This CDR3 contains 15 residues. The DNA of the CDR3 is TGTGCCAGCAGCGTAGAGGGGACAGGGGCGAATGAGCAGTTCTTC. Translating gives CASSVEGTGANEQFF.

This clone has only a few counts. This chain joins TRBV7-9 and TRBJ2-5; D ambiguous. The V end lost 2 bases, the J end lost 1 base, and 8 bases lay between the germline ends. Germline loops: CDR1 SEHNR, CDR2 FQNEAQ (reference sequence). The CDR3 has 14 amino acids. In nucleotides, the CDR3 is TGTGCCAGCAGCTTAAGGTCTAGCCAAGAGACCCAGTACTTC. It translates to CASSLRSSQETQYF.

V is TRBV5-1 and J is TRBJ1-4; TRBD1 is a possible D gene (6 bases). The CDR3 is 17 residues long. The V end was cut by 4 bases, the J end by 2 bases, with 18 bases between. In germline, CDR1 is SGHRS, CDR2 YFSETQ. The CDR3 here is CASSLGGGLSTNEKLFF. The CDR3 nucleotides are TGCGCCAGCAGCCTGGGAGGGGGTTTGAGCACTAATGAAAAACTGTTTTTT. The full variable domain, rest sourced from reference TRBV5-1 and TRBJ1-4, is KAGVTQTPRYLIKTRGQQVTLSCSPISGHRSVSWYQQTPGQGLQFLFEYFSETQRNKGNFPGRFSGRQFSNSRSEMNVSTLELGDSALYLCASSLGGGLSTNEKLFFGSGTQLSVL.

CDR3 in DNA: TGTGCCAGCAGCTTAATGGGAGGAGGGGAACGGAACACTGAAGCTTTCTTT. It specifies CASSLMGGGERNTEAFF. This chain joins TRBV7-8 and TRBJ1-1; the D gene is possibly TRBD1 (5 bases). Germline CDR1 and CDR2: SGHVS and FQNEAQ. The V end lost 2 bases, the J end lost 1 base, and 17 bases lay between the germline ends. CDR3 size: 17 residues.

Only a few counts were recorded for this clone. V usage is TRBV2 and J usage is TRBJ2-7, with D possibly TRBD1 on 5 matching bases. This CDR3 spans 14 amino acids. Germline assignment: CDR1 SNHLY and CDR2 FYNNEI. Trimming removed 3 bases at V and 3 bases at J, with 12 bases between. The CDR3 DNA reads as TGTGCCAGCAGTGATCAAGGGGCCAACTACGAGCAGTACTTC. Translating gives CASSDQGANYEQYF.

V and J are TRBV9 and TRBJ2-1, with a possible D match to TRBD2 (5 bases). V lost 5 bases to trimming and J lost 4 bases, with 19 bases between them. CDR3 length: 16 residues. Germline-derived CDR1 and CDR2 are SGDLS and YYNGEE. The CDR3 DNA is TGTGCCAGCAGTACATTCGCGGGTCGATCATACAATGAGCAGTTCTTC. Amino acid sequence: CASSTFAGRSYNEQFF. Combining the CDR3 with reference TRBV9 and TRBJ2-1 gives the whole variable domain DSGVTQTPKHLITATGQRVTLRCSPRSGDLSVYWYQQSLDQGLQFLIQYYNGEERAKGNILERFSAQQFPDLHSELNLSSLELGDSALYFCASSTFAGRSYNEQFFGPGTRLTVL.

The chain links TRBV28 to TRBJ2-7; 9 nucleotides line up with TRBD1. J was trimmed by 4 bases and V by 7 bases; bases with no gene match: 8. This CDR3 spans 14 amino acids. The germline CDR1 and CDR2 sequences are MDHEN and SYDVKM. The CDR3 here is CASTPGQGTYEQYF. CDR3 bases: TGTGCCAGCACCCCGGGACAGGGTACGTACGAGCAGTACTTC.

The chain uses TRBV27 and TRBJ1-3, with D perhaps TRBD1 (6 bases). The CDR3 runs 15 residues. Germline-derived CDR1 and CDR2 are MNHEY and SMNVEV (reference sequence). V gave up 6 bases and J gave up 0 bases, with 12 bases separating them. CDR3 sequence reads: CASRGGASSGNTIYF. CDR3 nucleotides: TGTGCCAGCAGAGGGGGGGCGAGCTCTGGAAACACCATATATTTT.

The chain combines TRBV11-2 with TRBJ2-5; 12 bases are a match to TRBD2. CDR1 is SGHAT and CDR2 is FQNNGV in the germline V gene. This CDR3 is 16 amino acids long. V was pared by 5 bases and J by 2 bases, with 6 bases of the junction left unmatched. CDR3 sequence reads: CASSPGLAGPQETQYF. The CDR3 region has the DNA TGTGCCAGCAGCCCCGGACTAGCGGGACCTCAAGAGACCCAGTACTTC.

This clone was observed a handful of times. The chain uses TRBV18 and TRBJ1-3; TRBD1 agrees at 7 bases. V lost 2 bases to trimming and J lost 3 bases; unmatched junction nucleotides: 4. This CDR3 has 15 residues. The germline gives CDR1 KGHSH, CDR2 LQKENI. The CDR3 is CASSPGGQYGNTIYF. CDR3 DNA: TGTGCCAGCTCACCAGGGGGACAGTATGGAAACACCATATATTTT. Full variable domain (remainder filled in from reference TRBV18 and TRBJ1-3): NAGVMQNPRHLVRRRGQEARLRCSPMKGHSHVYWYRQLPEEGLKFMVYLQKENIIDESGMPKERFSAEFPKEGPSILRIQQVVRGDSAAYFCASSPGGQYGNTIYFGEGSWLTVV.

V is TRBV19 and J is TRBJ2-7; D remains unclear. The germline V and J ends were trimmed by 3 bases and 0 bases, with 12 bases remaining between them. Germline values: CDR1 LNHDA, CDR2 SQIVND (reference sequence). This CDR3 spans 15 amino acids. CDR3 sequence reads: CASSIGPASSYEQYF. Here the CDR3 DNA reads TGTGCCAGTAGTATTGGTCCAGCGAGCTCCTACGAGCAGTACTTC. The full variable domain, completed using reference TRBV19 and TRBJ2-7, is DGGITQSPKYLFRKEGQNVTLSCEQNLNHDAMYWYRQDPGQGLRLIYYSQIVNDFQKGDIAEGYSVSREKKESFPLTVTSAQKNPTAFYLCASSIGPASSYEQYFGPGTRLTVT.

In the case of this clone: The sample holds other DNA sequences that translate to the same CDR3. The chain combines TRBV9 with TRBJ1-6; 10 bases are shared with TRBD1. The CDR3 has 15 amino acids. J was trimmed by 4 bases and V by 2 bases; bases with no gene match: 0. Germline CDR1 and CDR2: SGDLS and YYNGEE. The CDR3 region is CASSVGQGYNSPLHF. CDR3 coding DNA: TGTGCCAGCAGCGTGGGACAGGGGTATAATTCACCCCTCCACTTT.